This T cell receptor (beta chain) appears in the sequencing data of a study of spatial heterogeneity in lung cancer. The length of the CDR3 is 12 residues. V trimming: 6 bases; J trimming: 9 bases; junction bases outside the gene matches: 6. CDR1 and CDR2 from the germline V gene are SGHRS and YFSETQ. The sample holds a few counts of this clonotype. The time point was: sample taken at primary tumor resection. Sequencing was performed on whole RNA extracted from tumor and nontumor lung tissue, or from frozen PBMC, and the material was left unsorted. Just over 70 TRACERx patients with early, untreated non-small cell lung cancer donated samples. MiXCR, applied by TCRdb to the 5' RACE reads, yields one record per CDR3 protein. The table includes over 50,000 distinct CDR3 sequences, 8% to 9% detected once.

This sequence was found in a female donor with early-stage non-small cell lung cancer. V usage is TRBV5-1 and J usage is TRBJ2-1, with 7 bases identical to TRBD2. The sequenced sample was PBMCs, obtained at surgery. The CDR3 DNA reads TGCGCCAGCACCCTTAGCGGGCCTGAGCAGTTCTTC. This codes for CASTLSGPEQFF.